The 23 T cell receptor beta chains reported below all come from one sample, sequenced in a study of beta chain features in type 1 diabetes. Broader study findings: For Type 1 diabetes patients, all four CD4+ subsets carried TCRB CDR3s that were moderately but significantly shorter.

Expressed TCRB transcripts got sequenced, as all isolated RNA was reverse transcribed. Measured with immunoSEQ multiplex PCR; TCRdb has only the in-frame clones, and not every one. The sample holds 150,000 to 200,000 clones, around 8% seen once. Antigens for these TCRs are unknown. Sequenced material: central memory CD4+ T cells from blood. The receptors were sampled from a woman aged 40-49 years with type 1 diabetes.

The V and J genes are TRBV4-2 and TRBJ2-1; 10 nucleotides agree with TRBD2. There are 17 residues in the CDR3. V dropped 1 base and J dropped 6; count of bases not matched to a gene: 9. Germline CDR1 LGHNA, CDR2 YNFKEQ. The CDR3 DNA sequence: TGTGCCAGCAGCCAAGGGTCGAGAGTAGCGGGAGGCAATGAGCAGTTCTTC. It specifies CASSQGSRVAGGNEQFF.

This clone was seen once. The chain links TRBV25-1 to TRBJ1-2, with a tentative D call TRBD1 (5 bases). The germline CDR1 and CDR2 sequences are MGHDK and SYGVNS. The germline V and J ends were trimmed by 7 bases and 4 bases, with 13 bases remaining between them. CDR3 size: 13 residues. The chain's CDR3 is CASTPGGFYGYTF. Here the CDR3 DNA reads TGTGCCAGCACCCCGGGGGGATTCTATGGCTACACCTTC.

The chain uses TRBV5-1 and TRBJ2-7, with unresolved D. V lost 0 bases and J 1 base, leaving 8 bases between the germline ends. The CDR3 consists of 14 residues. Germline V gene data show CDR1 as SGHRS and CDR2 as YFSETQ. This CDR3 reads CASSLVPLSYEQYF. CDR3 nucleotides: TGCGCCAGCAGCTTGGTTCCTCTGTCCTACGAGCAGTACTTC.

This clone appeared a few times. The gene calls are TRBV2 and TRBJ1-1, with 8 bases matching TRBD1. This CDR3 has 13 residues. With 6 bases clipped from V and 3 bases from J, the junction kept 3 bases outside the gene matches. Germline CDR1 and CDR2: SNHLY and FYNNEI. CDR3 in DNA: TGTGCCAGCAGACAGGGGGAGGACACTGAAGCTTTCTTT. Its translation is CASRQGEDTEAFF.

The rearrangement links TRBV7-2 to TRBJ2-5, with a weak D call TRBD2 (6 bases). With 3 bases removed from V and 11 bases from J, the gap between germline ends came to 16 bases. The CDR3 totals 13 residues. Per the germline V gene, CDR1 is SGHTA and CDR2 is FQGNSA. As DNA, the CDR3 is TGTGCCAGCAGCTTCACGGGTGTTCGGGAGCAGTACTTC. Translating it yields CASSFTGVREQYF.

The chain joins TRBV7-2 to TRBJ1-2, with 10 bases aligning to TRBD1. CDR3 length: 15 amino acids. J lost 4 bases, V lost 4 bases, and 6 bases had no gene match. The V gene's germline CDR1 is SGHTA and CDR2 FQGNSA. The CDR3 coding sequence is TGTGCCAGCAGCTCGTTGACAGGGGGCGTCTATGGCTACACCTTC. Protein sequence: CASSSLTGGVYGYTF.

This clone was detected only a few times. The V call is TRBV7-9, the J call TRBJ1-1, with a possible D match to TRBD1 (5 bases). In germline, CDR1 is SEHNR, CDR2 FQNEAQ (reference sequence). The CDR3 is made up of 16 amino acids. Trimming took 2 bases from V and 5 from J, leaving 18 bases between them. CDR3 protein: CASSLSSRGGRTEAFF. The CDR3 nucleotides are TGTGCCAGCAGCTTATCCTCTCGGGGGGGTCGTACTGAAGCTTTCTTT.

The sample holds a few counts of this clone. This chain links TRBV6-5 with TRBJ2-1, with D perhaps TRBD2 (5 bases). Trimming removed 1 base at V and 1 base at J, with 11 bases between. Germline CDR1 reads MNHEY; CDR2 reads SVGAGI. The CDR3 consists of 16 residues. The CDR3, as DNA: TGTGCCAGCAGTTACTTCTCCGGGGATTCCTACAATGAGCAGTTCTTC. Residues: CASSYFSGDSYNEQFF.

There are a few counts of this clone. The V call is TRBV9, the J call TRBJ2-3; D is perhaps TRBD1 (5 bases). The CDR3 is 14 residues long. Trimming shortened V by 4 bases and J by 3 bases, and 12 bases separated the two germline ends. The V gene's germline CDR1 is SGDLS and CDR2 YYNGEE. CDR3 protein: CASSRTIKTDTQYF. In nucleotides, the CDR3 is TGTGCCAGCAGCAGGACAATCAAAACAGATACGCAGTATTTT.

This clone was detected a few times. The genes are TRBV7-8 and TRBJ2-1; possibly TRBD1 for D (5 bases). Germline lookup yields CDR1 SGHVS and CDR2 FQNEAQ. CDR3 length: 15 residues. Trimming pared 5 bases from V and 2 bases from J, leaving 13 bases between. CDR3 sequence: CASSRGWATYNEQFF. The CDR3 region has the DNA TGTGCCAGCAGCAGGGGTTGGGCCACCTACAATGAGCAGTTCTTC.

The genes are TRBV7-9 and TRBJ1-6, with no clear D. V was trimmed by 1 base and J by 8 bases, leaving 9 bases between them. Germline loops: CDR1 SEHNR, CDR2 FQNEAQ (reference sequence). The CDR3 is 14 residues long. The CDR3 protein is CASSLGLDHSPLHF. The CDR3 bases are TGTGCCAGCAGCTTAGGACTGGATCATTCACCCCTCCACTTT.

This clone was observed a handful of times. CDR3 DNA sequence: TGTGCCAGCAGACTCGACACAAATGAAAAACTGTTTTTT. Its translation is CASRLDTNEKLFF. V usage is TRBV6-5 and J usage is TRBJ1-4; D is unresolved. Trimming pared 6 bases from V and 5 bases from J, leaving 10 bases between. In germline, CDR1 is MNHEY, CDR2 SVGAGI. This CDR3 is 13 amino acids long.

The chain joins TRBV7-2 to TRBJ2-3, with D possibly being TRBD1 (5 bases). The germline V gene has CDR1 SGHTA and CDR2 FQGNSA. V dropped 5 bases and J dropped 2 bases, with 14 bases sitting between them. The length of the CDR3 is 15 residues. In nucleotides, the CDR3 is TGTGCCAGCAGCACCGACAGATTGTCCACAGATACGCAGTATTTT. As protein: CASSTDRLSTDTQYF.

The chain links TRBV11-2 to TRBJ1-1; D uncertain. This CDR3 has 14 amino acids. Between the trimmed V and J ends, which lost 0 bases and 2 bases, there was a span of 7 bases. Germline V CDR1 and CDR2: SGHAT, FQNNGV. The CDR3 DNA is TGTGCCAGCAGCTTAGATTCAGGAAACACTGAAGCTTTCTTT. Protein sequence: CASSLDSGNTEAFF.

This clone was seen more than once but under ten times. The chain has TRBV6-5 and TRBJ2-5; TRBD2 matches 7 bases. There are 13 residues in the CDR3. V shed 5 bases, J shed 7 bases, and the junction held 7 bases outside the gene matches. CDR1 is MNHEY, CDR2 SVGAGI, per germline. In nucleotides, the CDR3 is TGTGCCAGCAGTCTTAGCGGGCCCGCGACCCAGTACTTC. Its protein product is CASSLSGPATQYF.

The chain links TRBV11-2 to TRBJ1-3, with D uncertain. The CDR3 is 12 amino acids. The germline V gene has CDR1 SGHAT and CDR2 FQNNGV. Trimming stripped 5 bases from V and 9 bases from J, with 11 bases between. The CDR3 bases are TGTGCCAGCAGCCCGGGAATGAGCACCATATATTTT. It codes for CASSPGMSTIYF.

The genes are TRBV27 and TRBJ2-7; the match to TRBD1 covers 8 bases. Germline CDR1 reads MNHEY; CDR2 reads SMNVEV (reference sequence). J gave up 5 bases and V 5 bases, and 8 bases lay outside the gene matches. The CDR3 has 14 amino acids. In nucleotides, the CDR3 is TGTGCCAGCAGTCGCACAGGGGGGAACCACGAGCAGTACTTC. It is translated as CASSRTGGNHEQYF.

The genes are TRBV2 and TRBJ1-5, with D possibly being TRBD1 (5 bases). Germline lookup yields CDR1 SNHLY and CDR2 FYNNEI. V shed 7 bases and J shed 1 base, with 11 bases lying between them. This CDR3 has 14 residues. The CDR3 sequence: CASIRDLSNQPQHF. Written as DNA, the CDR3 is TGTGCCAGCATCAGGGATCTAAGCAATCAGCCCCAGCATTTT.

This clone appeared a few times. CDR3 bases: TGTGCCAGCAGCGGAGGACAGTCAACTAATGAAAAACTGTTTTTT. Its protein is CASSGGQSTNEKLFF. The chain links TRBV2 to TRBJ1-4; tentatively, D is TRBD1 (6 bases). Germline lookup yields CDR1 SNHLY and CDR2 FYNNEI. CDR3 size: 15 residues. V was trimmed by 6 bases and J by 0 bases, leaving 11 bases between them.

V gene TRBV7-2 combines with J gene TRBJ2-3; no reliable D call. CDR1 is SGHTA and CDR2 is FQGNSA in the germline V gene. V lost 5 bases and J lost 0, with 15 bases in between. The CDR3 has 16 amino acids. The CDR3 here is CASSPQASTSTDTQYF. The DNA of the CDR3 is TGTGCCAGCAGCCCCCAAGCGTCGACTAGCACAGATACGCAGTATTTT.

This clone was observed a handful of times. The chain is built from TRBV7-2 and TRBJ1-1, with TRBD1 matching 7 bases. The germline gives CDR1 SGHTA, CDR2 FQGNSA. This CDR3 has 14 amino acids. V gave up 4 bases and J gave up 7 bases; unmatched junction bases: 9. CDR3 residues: CASSSGQIRLEAFF. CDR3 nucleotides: TGTGCCAGCAGCTCGGGACAGATCCGACTTGAAGCTTTCTTT.

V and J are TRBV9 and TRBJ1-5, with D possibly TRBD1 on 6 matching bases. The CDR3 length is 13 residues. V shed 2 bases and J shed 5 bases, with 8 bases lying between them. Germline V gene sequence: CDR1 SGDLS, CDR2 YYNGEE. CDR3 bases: TGTGCCAGCAGCGTCTCAGGGGATCAGCCCCAGCATTTT. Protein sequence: CASSVSGDQPQHF.

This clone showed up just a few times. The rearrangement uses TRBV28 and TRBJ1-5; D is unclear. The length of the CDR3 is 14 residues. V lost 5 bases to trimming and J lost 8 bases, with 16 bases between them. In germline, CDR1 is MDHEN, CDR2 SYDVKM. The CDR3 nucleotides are TGTGCCAGCAGTAGAGCCTCCGCAATTAAGCCCCAGCATTTT. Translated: CASSRASAIKPQHF.